Below, 4 T cell receptor beta chains from the same sample are listed, as sequenced in a study of blood T cell repertoires in COVID-19. Sequenced by immunoSEQ multiplex PCR; TCRdb stores in-frame clones only, minus some. The data contain 98,000 or so clones, about 89% of them singletons. Source material: peripheral blood. The receptors were gathered from a man between 60 and 70 years old with COVID-19, enrolled during active disease.

This CDR3 reads CASSLAVGRNYGYTF. CDR3 in DNA: TGCGCCAGCAGCTTGGCCGTTGGGAGAAACTATGGCTACACCTTC. The chain couples TRBV5-1 to TRBJ1-2, with D unclear. There are 15 residues in the CDR3. Trimming removed 0 bases from V and 2 bases from J, with 11 bases in between. CDR1 and CDR2 from the germline V gene are SGHRS and YFSETQ. Combining the CDR3 with reference TRBV5-1 and TRBJ1-2 gives the whole variable domain KAGVTQTPRYLIKTRGQQVTLSCSPISGHRSVSWYQQTPGQGLQFLFEYFSETQRNKGNFPGRFSGRQFSNSRSEMNVSTLELGDSALYLCASSLAVGRNYGYTFGSGTRLTVV.

The sample holds one count of this clone. The CDR3 DNA follows: TGTGCCAGCAGCCAAGGCGGGCCGGGGGGCGATGAGCAGTTCTTC. This translates into CASSQGGPGGDEQFF. The V and J genes are TRBV4-2 and TRBJ2-1, with a possible D match to TRBD2 (7 bases). The V gene's germline CDR1 is LGHNA and CDR2 YNFKEQ. This CDR3 contains 15 residues. Trimming shortened V by 1 base and J by 8 bases, and 15 bases separated the two germline ends.

The chain links TRBV7-2 to TRBJ1-2, with 7 positions matching TRBD1. The V segment lost 5 bases and the J segment 8 bases; nucleotides outside the gene matches: 11. CDR1 is SGHTA and CDR2 is FQGNSA in the germline V gene. The CDR3 totals 14 residues. In nucleotides, the CDR3 is TGTGCCAGCAGCCCACGGGACAGTCGGTTGGGCTACACCTTC. Its translation is CASSPRDSRLGYTF.

The chain joins TRBV21-1 to TRBJ1-4; the table's TRBD1 call for D was not verified on the DNA. TRBV21-1 is given as a pseudogene. The CDR3 totals 15 residues. The CDR3 DNA reads as TGTGCCAGCCCAAAAGTAGTCAGGGGACGGGAAAAACTGTTTTTT. Amino acid sequence: CASPKVVRGREKLFF.